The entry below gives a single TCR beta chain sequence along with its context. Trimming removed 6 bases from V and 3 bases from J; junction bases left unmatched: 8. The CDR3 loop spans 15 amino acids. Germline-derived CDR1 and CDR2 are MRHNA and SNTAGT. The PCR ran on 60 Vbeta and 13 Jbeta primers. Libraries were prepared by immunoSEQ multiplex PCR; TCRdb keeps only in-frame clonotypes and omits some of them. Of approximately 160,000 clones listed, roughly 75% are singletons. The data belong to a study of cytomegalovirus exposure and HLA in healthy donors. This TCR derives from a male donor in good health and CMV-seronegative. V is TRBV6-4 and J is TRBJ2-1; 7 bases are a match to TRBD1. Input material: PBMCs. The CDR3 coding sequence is TGTGCCAGCAGACAAACGGGACAGCACTACAATGAGCAGTTCTTC. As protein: CASRQTGQHYNEQFF.